The rows below give T cell receptor beta chains drawn from one sample of a study of cytomegalovirus exposure and HLA in healthy donors. Produced via immunoSEQ multiplex PCR; TCRdb's table is partial and in-frame only. The sample lists 140,000 to 150,000 clones; 70% were seen once. What was sequenced was PBMCs. The receptors come from a woman aged 55-69 years in good health and CMV-seropositive. The CDR3 runs from the conserved cysteine through the conserved F or W. A D gene is named only where the DNA matches it firmly. Not all rows give a size; the values are once, few, many and, for expanded clones, a class.

d_gene: NA; j_gene: TRBJ2-1; v_gene: TRBV20-1; abundance: NA; CDR3aa: CSASQNVEQFF; CDR3nt: TGCAGTGCTAGCCAGAACGTTGAGCAGTTCTTC
d_gene: TRBD1; j_gene: TRBJ2-5; v_gene: TRBV25-1; abundance: NA; CDR3aa: CASSAGGGETQYF; CDR3nt: TGTGCCAGCAGTGCAGGGGGCGGGGAGACCCAGTACTTC
d_gene: TRBD2; j_gene: TRBJ2-7; v_gene: TRBV6-5; abundance: NA; CDR3aa: CASRTVAGDYEQYF; CDR3nt: TGTGCCAGCAGGACTGTAGCGGGTGACTACGAGCAGTACTTC
d_gene: NA; j_gene: TRBJ1-5; v_gene: TRBV5-1; abundance: NA; CDR3aa: CASSLVPSGGNQPQHF; CDR3nt: TGCGCCAGCAGCTTGGTTCCCAGCGGTGGCAATCAGCCCCAGCATTTT
d_gene: TRBD2; j_gene: TRBJ2-2; v_gene: TRBV29-1; abundance: NA; CDR3aa: CSVGTSTGELFF; CDR3nt: TGCAGCGTTGGGACTAGCACCGGGGAGCTGTTTTTT
d_gene: NA; j_gene: TRBJ1-5; v_gene: TRBV18; abundance: NA; CDR3aa: CASSPRDTDQPQHF; CDR3nt: TGTGCCAGCTCACCACGGGACACCGATCAGCCCCAGCATTTT
d_gene: TRBD1; j_gene: TRBJ1-1; v_gene: TRBV5-6; abundance: NA; CDR3aa: CASSSDRGEGTEAFF; CDR3nt: TGTGCCAGCAGCTCCGACAGGGGGGAAGGCACTGAAGCTTTCTTT
d_gene: NA; j_gene: TRBJ1-3; v_gene: TRBV19; abundance: few; CDR3aa: CASETGLSSGNTIYF; CDR3nt: TGTGCCAGTGAGACAGGTCTAAGCTCTGGAAACACCATATATTTT
d_gene: NA; j_gene: TRBJ1-2; v_gene: TRBV18; abundance: NA; CDR3aa: CASSPTGLQNYGYTF; CDR3nt: TGTGCCAGCTCACCGACAGGCCTCCAAAACTATGGCTACACCTTC
d_gene: NA; j_gene: TRBJ1-1; v_gene: TRBV6-5; abundance: NA; CDR3aa: CASSYMTGGTEAFF; CDR3nt: TGTGCCAGCAGTTATATGACAGGCGGAACTGAAGCTTTCTTT
d_gene: NA; j_gene: TRBJ2-3; v_gene: TRBV19; abundance: few; CDR3aa: CASKLGFGADTQYF; CDR3nt: TGTGCCAGTAAACTGGGCTTCGGGGCAGATACGCAGTATTTT
d_gene: NA; j_gene: TRBJ1-2; v_gene: TRBV5-6; abundance: few; CDR3aa: CASSLRRLPGFF; CDR3nt: TGTGCCAGCAGCTTGAGGAGGCTGCCGGGGTTCTTC
d_gene: NA; j_gene: TRBJ1-5; v_gene: TRBV19; abundance: NA; CDR3aa: CASSIVSGGNQPQHF; CDR3nt: TGTGCCAGTAGTATAGTGTCAGGGGGCAATCAGCCCCAGCATTTT
d_gene: NA; j_gene: TRBJ2-7; v_gene: TRBV7-9; abundance: NA; CDR3aa: CASSQGGRYEQYF; CDR3nt: TGTGCCAGCAGCCAGGGGGGCCGGTACGAGCAGTACTTC
d_gene: NA; j_gene: TRBJ1-4; v_gene: TRBV9; abundance: NA; CDR3aa: CASSPSEGRAEKLFF; CDR3nt: TGTGCCAGCAGCCCATCAGAGGGTAGGGCTGAAAAACTGTTTTTT
d_gene: NA; j_gene: TRBJ1-5; v_gene: TRBV7-8; abundance: once; CDR3aa: CASSSRGGNQPQHF; CDR3nt: TGTGCCAGCAGCTCGAGGGGGGGAAATCAGCCCCAGCATTTT
d_gene: TRBD1; j_gene: TRBJ1-5; v_gene: TRBV18; abundance: NA; CDR3aa: CASSPARDRVRDVFYSNQPQHF; CDR3nt: TGTGCCAGCTCACCCGCCCGGGACAGGGTACGGGACGTTTTTTATAGCAATCAGCCCCAGCATTTT
d_gene: NA; j_gene: TRBJ2-3; v_gene: TRBV18; abundance: NA; CDR3aa: CASSPLSSADTQYF; CDR3nt: TGTGCCAGCTCACCACTCTCCTCAGCAGATACGCAGTATTTT
d_gene: TRBD1; j_gene: TRBJ2-7; v_gene: TRBV28; abundance: few; CDR3aa: CASTPIGQGSYEQYF; CDR3nt: TGTGCCAGCACCCCCATAGGACAGGGCTCCTACGAGCAGTACTTC
d_gene: TRBD1; j_gene: TRBJ1-5; v_gene: TRBV19; abundance: NA; CDR3aa: CASSIQDRGTQHF; CDR3nt: TGTGCCAGTAGTATTCAGGACAGGGGAACCCAGCATTTT
d_gene: NA; j_gene: TRBJ1-1; v_gene: TRBV6-1; abundance: many; CDR3aa: CASRQDRALQAFF; CDR3nt: TGTGCCAGCAGGCAAGACAGAGCACTACAAGCTTTCTTT
d_gene: NA; j_gene: TRBJ1-1; v_gene: TRBV5-4; abundance: NA; CDR3aa: CASSIQMNTEAFF; CDR3nt: TGTGCCAGCAGCATTCAGATGAACACTGAAGCTTTCTTT
d_gene: TRBD1; j_gene: TRBJ1-6; v_gene: TRBV4-1; abundance: few; CDR3aa: CASSQPLWGQGRDNSPLHF; CDR3nt: TGCGCCAGCAGCCAACCGCTATGGGGACAGGGGCGGGATAATTCACCCCTCCACTTT
d_gene: TRBD1; j_gene: TRBJ2-1; v_gene: TRBV10-3; abundance: NA; CDR3aa: CATTGQGPSNEQFF; CDR3nt: TGTGCCACCACAGGACAGGGCCCAAGCAATGAGCAGTTCTTC
d_gene: NA; j_gene: TRBJ1-2; v_gene: TRBV11-2; abundance: NA; CDR3aa: CASSYGQINYGYTF; CDR3nt: TGTGCCAGCAGCTACGGACAGATTAACTATGGCTACACCTTC
d_gene: NA; j_gene: TRBJ1-1; v_gene: TRBV5-1; abundance: few; CDR3aa: CASSLVTGTEAFF; CDR3nt: TGCGCCAGCAGCTTGGTAACAGGCACTGAAGCTTTCTTT
d_gene: NA; j_gene: TRBJ2-3; v_gene: TRBV2; abundance: NA; CDR3aa: CASMIAASTDTQYF; CDR3nt: TGTGCCAGCATGATAGCAGCTAGCACAGATACGCAGTATTTT
d_gene: TRBD1; j_gene: TRBJ1-1; v_gene: TRBV18; abundance: few; CDR3aa: CASSLRQGAHTEAFF; CDR3nt: TGTGCCAGCTCACTACGACAGGGGGCTCACACTGAAGCTTTCTTT
d_gene: NA; j_gene: TRBJ1-1; v_gene: TRBV2; abundance: NA; CDR3aa: CASSEAANTEAFF; CDR3nt: TGTGCCAGCAGTGAGGCGGCTAACACTGAAGCTTTCTTT
d_gene: NA; j_gene: TRBJ2-1; v_gene: TRBV30; abundance: NA; CDR3aa: CAWNTGYSYNEQFF; CDR3nt: TGTGCCTGGAACACAGGTTACTCCTACAATGAGCAGTTCTTC
d_gene: NA; j_gene: TRBJ1-2; v_gene: TRBV10-3; abundance: NA; CDR3aa: CAISELDSSNYGYTF; CDR3nt: TGTGCCATCAGTGAGTTGGACAGCTCTAACTATGGCTACACCTTC
d_gene: TRBD1; j_gene: TRBJ1-2; v_gene: TRBV5-4; abundance: NA; CDR3aa: CASSLQGAIVGYTF; CDR3nt: TGTGCCAGCAGCTTACAGGGGGCAATAGTCGGCTACACCTTC
d_gene: NA; j_gene: TRBJ1-3; v_gene: TRBV15; abundance: NA; CDR3aa: CATSRGGSGNTIYF; CDR3nt: TGTGCCACCAGCAGAGGAGGGTCTGGAAACACCATATATTTT
d_gene: NA; j_gene: TRBJ2-7; v_gene: TRBV7-9; abundance: NA; CDR3aa: CASSLIGSVYEQYF; CDR3nt: TGTGCCAGCAGCTTAATAGGCAGCGTCTACGAGCAGTACTTC
d_gene: TRBD1; j_gene: TRBJ1-1; v_gene: TRBV29-1; abundance: NA; CDR3aa: CSVGTGQSTEAFF; CDR3nt: TGCAGCGTAGGGACAGGGCAGAGCACTGAAGCTTTCTTT
d_gene: TRBD1; j_gene: TRBJ1-1; v_gene: TRBV19; abundance: NA; CDR3aa: CASTVTGANTEAFF; CDR3nt: TGTGCCAGTACCGTGACAGGGGCCAACACTGAAGCTTTCTTT
d_gene: TRBD2; j_gene: TRBJ2-1; v_gene: TRBV2; abundance: few; CDR3aa: CASRGLAAYNEQFF; CDR3nt: TGTGCCAGCAGGGGACTAGCGGCCTACAATGAGCAGTTCTTC
d_gene: NA; j_gene: TRBJ2-1; v_gene: TRBV18; abundance: NA; CDR3aa: CASSPHRESYNEQFF; CDR3nt: TGTGCCAGCTCACCCCACAGGGAATCCTACAATGAGCAGTTCTTC
d_gene: NA; j_gene: TRBJ2-1; v_gene: TRBV11-3; abundance: NA; CDR3aa: CASSNLAFGNEQFF; CDR3nt: TGTGCCAGCAGCAATCTAGCGTTCGGCAATGAGCAGTTCTTC
d_gene: TRBD2; j_gene: TRBJ2-7; v_gene: TRBV7-8; abundance: few; CDR3aa: CASSLASGSSYEQYF; CDR3nt: TGTGCCAGCAGCTTGGCTAGCGGGTCCTCCTACGAGCAGTACTTC
d_gene: TRBD1; j_gene: TRBJ1-3; v_gene: TRBV19; abundance: NA; CDR3aa: CASRTDRTSSGNTIYF; CDR3nt: TGTGCCAGTCGTACGGACAGGACGAGCTCTGGAAACACCATATATTTT
d_gene: NA; j_gene: TRBJ1-1; v_gene: TRBV28; abundance: NA; CDR3aa: CASRRTEAFF; CDR3nt: TGTGCCAGCAGGAGGACAGAAGCTTTCTTT
d_gene: NA; j_gene: TRBJ2-7; v_gene: TRBV5-4; abundance: NA; CDR3aa: CASSLPGGSYEQYF; CDR3nt: TGTGCCAGCAGCTTACCGGGTGGCTCCTACGAGCAGTACTTC
d_gene: NA; j_gene: TRBJ2-7; v_gene: TRBV7-3; abundance: NA; CDR3aa: CASSFGQTYEQYF; CDR3nt: TGTGCCAGCAGCTTTGGCCAGACCTACGAGCAGTACTTC
d_gene: NA; j_gene: TRBJ2-1; v_gene: TRBV30; abundance: NA; CDR3aa: CAWRADYNEQFF; CDR3nt: TGTGCCTGGAGGGCGGATTACAATGAGCAGTTCTTC
d_gene: TRBD1; j_gene: TRBJ1-2; v_gene: TRBV23-1; abundance: NA; CDR3aa: CASSQYGTGGPGYTF; CDR3nt: TGCGCCAGCAGTCAATACGGGACAGGGGGCCCTGGCTACACCTTC
d_gene: NA; j_gene: TRBJ1-1; v_gene: TRBV4-1; abundance: NA; CDR3aa: CASSQDKRTEAFF; CDR3nt: TGCGCCAGCAGCCAAGATAAGCGGACTGAAGCTTTCTTT
d_gene: TRBD1; j_gene: TRBJ1-4; v_gene: TRBV5-1; abundance: NA; CDR3aa: CASSTGGGEKLFF; CDR3nt: TGCGCCAGCAGCACAGGGGGTGGTGAAAAACTGTTTTTT
d_gene: NA; j_gene: TRBJ1-2; v_gene: TRBV20-1; abundance: NA; CDR3aa: CSASFYGYTF; CDR3nt: TGCAGTGCCTCCTTCTATGGCTACACCTTC
d_gene: TRBD2; j_gene: TRBJ2-1; v_gene: TRBV14; abundance: NA; CDR3aa: CASSQEGSGRTGEQFF; CDR3nt: TGTGCCAGCAGCCAAGAGGGAAGCGGGAGGACCGGTGAGCAGTTCTTC